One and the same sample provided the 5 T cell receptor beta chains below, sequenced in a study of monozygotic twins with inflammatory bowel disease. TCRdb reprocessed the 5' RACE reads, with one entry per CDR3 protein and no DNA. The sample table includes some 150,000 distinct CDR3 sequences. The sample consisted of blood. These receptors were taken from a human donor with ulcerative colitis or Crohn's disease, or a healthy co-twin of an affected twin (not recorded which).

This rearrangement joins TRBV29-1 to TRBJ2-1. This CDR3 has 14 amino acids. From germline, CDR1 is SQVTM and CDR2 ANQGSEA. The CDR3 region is CSVEDRWSYNEQFF.

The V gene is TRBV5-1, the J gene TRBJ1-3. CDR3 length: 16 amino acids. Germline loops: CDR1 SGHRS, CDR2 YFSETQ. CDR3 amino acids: CASSLQPGPSGNTIYF.

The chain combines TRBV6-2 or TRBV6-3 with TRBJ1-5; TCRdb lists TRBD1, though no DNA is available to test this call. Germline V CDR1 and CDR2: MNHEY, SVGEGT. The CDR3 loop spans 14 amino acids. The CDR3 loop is CASSRPGPGQPQHF.

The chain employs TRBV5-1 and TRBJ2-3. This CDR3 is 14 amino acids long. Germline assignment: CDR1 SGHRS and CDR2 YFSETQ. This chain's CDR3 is CASSLETHGDTQYF.

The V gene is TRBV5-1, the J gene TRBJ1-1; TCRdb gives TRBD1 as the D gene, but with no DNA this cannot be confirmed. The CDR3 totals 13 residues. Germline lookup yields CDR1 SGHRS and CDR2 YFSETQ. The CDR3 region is CASSAGTRDEAFF. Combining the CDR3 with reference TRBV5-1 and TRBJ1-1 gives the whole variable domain KAGVTQTPRYLIKTRGQQVTLSCSPISGHRSVSWYQQTPGQGLQFLFEYFSETQRNKGNFPGRFSGRQFSNSRSEMNVSTLELGDSALYLCASSAGTRDEAFFGQGTRLTVV.